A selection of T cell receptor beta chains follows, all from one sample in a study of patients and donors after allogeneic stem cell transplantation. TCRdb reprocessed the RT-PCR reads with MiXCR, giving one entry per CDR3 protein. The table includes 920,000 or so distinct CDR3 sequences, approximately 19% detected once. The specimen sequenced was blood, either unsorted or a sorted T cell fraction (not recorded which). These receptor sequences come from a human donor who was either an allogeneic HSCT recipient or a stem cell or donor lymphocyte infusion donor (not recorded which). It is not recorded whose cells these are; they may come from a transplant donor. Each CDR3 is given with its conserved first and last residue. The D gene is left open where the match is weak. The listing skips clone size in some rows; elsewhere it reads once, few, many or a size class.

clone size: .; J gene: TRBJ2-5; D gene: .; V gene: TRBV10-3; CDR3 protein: CAISEGSGRETQYF; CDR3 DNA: TGTGCCATCAGTGAGGGATCGGGAAGAGAGACCCAGTACTTC
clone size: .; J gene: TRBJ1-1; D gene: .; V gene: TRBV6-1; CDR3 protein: CASSEKVKNTEAFF; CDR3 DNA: TGTGCCAGCAGTGAAAAAGTGAAGAACACTGAAGCTTTCTTT
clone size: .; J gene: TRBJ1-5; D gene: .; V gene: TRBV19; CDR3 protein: CASSTRRGDRDQPQHF; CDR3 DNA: TGTGCCAGTAGTACCCGAAGGGGTGACCGTGATCAGCCCCAGCATTTT
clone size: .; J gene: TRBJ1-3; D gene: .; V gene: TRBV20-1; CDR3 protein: CSAVRGSAGNTIYF; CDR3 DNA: TGCAGTGCTGTCAGGGGATCTGCTGGAAACACCATATATTTT
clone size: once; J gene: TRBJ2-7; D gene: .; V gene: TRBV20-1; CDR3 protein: CSARALGGRDSYEQYF; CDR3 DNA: TGCAGTGCTAGAGCCTTAGGCGGTCGGGACTCCTACGAGCAGTACTTC
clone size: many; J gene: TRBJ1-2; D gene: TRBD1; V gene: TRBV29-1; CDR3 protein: CSVETGASYGYTF; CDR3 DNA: TGCAGCGTCGAGACAGGGGCTAGCTATGGCTACACCTTC
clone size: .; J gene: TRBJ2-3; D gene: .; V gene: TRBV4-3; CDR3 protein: CASSQSATHTDTQYF; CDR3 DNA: TGCGCCAGCAGCCAATCAGCGACACACACAGATACGCAGTATTTT
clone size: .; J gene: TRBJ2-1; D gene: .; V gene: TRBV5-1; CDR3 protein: CASSSGSGPGASNEQFF; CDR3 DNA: TGCGCCAGCAGCTCCGGATCGGGGCCCGGCGCCTCCAATGAGCAGTTCTTC
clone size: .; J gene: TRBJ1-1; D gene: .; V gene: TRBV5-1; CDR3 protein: CASFRDSGNTEAFF; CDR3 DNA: TGCGCCAGCTTTCGGGACTCCGGGAACACTGAAGCTTTCTTT
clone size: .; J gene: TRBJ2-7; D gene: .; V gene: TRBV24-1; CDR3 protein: CATSDQRNPPNGQYF; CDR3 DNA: TGTGCCACCAGTGACCAACGGAACCCCCCCAATGGGCAGTACTTC
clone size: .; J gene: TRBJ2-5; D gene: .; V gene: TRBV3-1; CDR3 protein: CASSQDPSLETQYF; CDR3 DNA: TGTGCCAGCAGCCAAGATCCGAGTCTGGAGACCCAGTACTTC
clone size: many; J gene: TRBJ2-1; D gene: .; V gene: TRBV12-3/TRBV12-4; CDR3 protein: CASSFEGLNEQFF; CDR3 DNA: TGTGCCAGCAGTTTTGAGGGCCTCAATGAGCAGTTCTTC
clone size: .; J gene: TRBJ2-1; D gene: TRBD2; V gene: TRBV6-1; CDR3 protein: CASTLGVAGGNEQFF; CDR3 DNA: TGTGCCAGCACCCTGGGGGTAGCGGGAGGCAATGAGCAGTTCTTC
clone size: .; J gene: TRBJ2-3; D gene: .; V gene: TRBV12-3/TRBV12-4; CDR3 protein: CASSLEGVTGRTLNEYF; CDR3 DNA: TGTGCCAGCAGTTTAGAGGGGGTTACCGGGAGGACCCTGAATGAGTATTTT
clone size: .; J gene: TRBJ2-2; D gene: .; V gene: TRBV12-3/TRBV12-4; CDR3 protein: CASSLTGQFAGELFF; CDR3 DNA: TGTGCCAGCAGTTTAACAGGGCAGTTCGCCGGGGAGCTGTTTTTT
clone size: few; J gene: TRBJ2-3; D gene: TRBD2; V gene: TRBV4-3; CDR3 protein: CASSRTHSGATDTQYF; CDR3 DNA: TGCGCCAGCAGCCGGACCCATAGCGGGGCCACAGATACGCAGTATTTT
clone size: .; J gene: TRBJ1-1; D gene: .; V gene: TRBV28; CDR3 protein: CASPTGRAFF; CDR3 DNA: TGTGCCAGCCCTACGGGCCGAGCTTTCTTT
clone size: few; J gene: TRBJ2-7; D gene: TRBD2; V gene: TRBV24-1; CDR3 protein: CATSDPGLASHEQYF; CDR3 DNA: TGTGCCACCAGTGATCCAGGACTAGCGTCGCACGAGCAGTACTTC
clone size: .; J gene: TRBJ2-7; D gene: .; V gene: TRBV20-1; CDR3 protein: CSARRDSRPGSEQYF; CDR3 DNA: TGCAGTGCTAGGCGGGACAGCCGACCAGGGAGCGAGCAGTACTTC
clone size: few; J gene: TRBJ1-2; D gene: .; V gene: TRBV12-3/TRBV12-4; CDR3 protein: CASSLKTYGYTF; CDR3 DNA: TGTGCCAGCAGTTTAAAGACCTATGGCTACACCTTC
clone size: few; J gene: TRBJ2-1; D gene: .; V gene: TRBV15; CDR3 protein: CATSRDKGVPYNEQFF; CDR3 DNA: TGTGCCACCAGCAGAGATAAGGGGGTCCCCTACAATGAGCAGTTCTTC
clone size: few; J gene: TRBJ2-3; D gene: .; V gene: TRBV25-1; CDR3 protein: CASSESMETTDTQYF; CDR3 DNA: TGTGCCAGCAGTGAATCAATGGAGACCACAGATACGCAGTATTTT
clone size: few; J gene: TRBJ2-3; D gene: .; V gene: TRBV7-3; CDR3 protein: CASSSGRADTQYF; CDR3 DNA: TGTGCCAGCAGCTCGGGACGGGCAGATACGCAGTATTTT
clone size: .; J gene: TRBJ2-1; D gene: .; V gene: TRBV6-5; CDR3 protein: CASNYWRDVGNEQFF; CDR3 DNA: TGTGCCAGCAATTACTGGCGGGACGTAGGGAATGAGCAGTTCTTC
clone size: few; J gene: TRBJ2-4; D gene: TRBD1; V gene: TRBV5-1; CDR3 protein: CASKEPGQKNIQYF; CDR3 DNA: TGCGCCAGCAAAGAACCGGGACAGAAAAACATTCAGTACTTC
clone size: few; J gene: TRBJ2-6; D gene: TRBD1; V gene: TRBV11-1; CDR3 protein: CATYPWTGISSGANVLTF; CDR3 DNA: TGTGCCACCTACCCATGGACAGGGATCTCTTCTGGGGCCAACGTCCTGACTTTC
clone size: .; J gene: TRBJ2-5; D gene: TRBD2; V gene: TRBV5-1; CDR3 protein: CASSPGSGRAAETQYF; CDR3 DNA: TGCGCCAGCAGCCCAGGCAGCGGGAGGGCCGCAGAGACCCAGTACTTC
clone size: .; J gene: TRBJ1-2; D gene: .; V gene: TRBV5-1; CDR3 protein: CASSLRAEYGYTF; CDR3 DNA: TGCGCCAGCAGCTTAAGGGCGGAATATGGCTACACCTTC
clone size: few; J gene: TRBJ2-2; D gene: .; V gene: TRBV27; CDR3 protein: CASNTGELFF; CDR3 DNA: TGTGCCAGTAACACCGGGGAGCTGTTTTTT
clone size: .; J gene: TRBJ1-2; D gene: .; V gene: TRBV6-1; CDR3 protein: CASSPRPVGYYGYTF; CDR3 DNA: TGTGCCAGCAGTCCACGCCCGGTGGGGTACTATGGCTACACCTTC
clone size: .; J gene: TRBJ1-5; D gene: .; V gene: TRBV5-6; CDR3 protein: CASSLGVKQLNQPQHF; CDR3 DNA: TGTGCCAGCAGCTTGGGGGTAAAACAGCTCAATCAGCCCCAGCATTTT
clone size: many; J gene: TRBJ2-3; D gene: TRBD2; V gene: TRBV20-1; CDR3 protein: CSARVGLAGTDTQYF; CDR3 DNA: TGCAGTGCTAGAGTGGGACTAGCGGGCACAGATACGCAGTATTTT
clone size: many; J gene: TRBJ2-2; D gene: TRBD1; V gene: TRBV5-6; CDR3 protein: CASSRGPTGELFF; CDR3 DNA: TGTGCCAGCAGCAGGGGGCCGACCGGGGAGCTGTTTTTT
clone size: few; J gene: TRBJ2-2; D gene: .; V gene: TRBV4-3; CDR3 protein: CASSQDRRWAGELFF; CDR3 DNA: TGCGCCAGCAGCCAAGATCGCCGCTGGGCCGGGGAGCTGTTTTTT
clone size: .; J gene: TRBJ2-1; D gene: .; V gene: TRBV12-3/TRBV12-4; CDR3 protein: CASTLPGLAFEQFF; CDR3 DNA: TGTGCCAGCACCCTACCAGGGCTAGCCTTCGAGCAGTTCTTC
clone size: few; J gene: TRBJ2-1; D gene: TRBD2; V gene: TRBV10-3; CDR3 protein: CAISEPGQGTSGGRYNEQFF; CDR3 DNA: TGTGCCATCAGTGAGCCTGGACAGGGCACTAGCGGGGGCCGTTACAATGAGCAGTTCTTC
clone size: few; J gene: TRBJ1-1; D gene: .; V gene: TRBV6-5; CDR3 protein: CASSSTDAEAFF; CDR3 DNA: TGTGCCAGCAGTTCCACTGACGCCGAAGCTTTCTTT
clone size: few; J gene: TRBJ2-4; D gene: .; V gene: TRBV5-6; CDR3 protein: CASSFAGPLAKNIQYF; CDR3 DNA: TGTGCCAGCAGCTTCGCAGGGCCTTTGGCCAAAAACATTCAGTACTTC
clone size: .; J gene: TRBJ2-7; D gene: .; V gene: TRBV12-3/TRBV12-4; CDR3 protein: CASSIASSSYEQYF; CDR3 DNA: TGTGCCAGCAGCATAGCGTCCAGCTCCTACGAGCAGTACTTC
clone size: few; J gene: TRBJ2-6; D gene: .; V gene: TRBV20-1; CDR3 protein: CSARETGANVLTF; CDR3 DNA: TGCAGTGCTAGAGAGACAGGGGCCAACGTCCTGACTTTC